This T cell receptor beta chain was profiled in a study of cytomegalovirus exposure and HLA in healthy donors (dated by TCRdb to 2015 to 2018). Looking at the study overall: An earlier analysis of 587 of the donors reported around 280 Gb of sequence data and 90 million to 120 million unique TCR beta sequences obtained from some 200 million T cells. Approximately 310 gigabases of sequencing data and some 85 million unique TCR sequences were included in an early release covering 500 to 750 HLA-typed donors. Among the roughly 370 genotyped donors, about 83% belonged to the genetic ancestry cluster associated with self-reported Caucasian donors. The aim of the study was to test whether cataloging public T cell receptors could identify signatures of past pathogen exposure. The study used immunosequencing to profile the T cell repertoires of around 600 subjects and linked those repertoires to cytomegalovirus serostatus. Besides the first cohort of approximately 670 subjects, a separate validation cohort made up of roughly 120 different subjects was used. To predict cytomegalovirus infection status, the study combined high-throughput TCR immunosequencing, statistical association of individual TCRs with disease status, and machine learning. To study patterns of TCR occurrence, a later analysis re-analyzed previously published TCR beta repertoires from 666 donors and added high-resolution HLA genotyping. Rather than using new phenotypic data, the later analysis identified candidate immune exposures from TCR beta sequences and from how often those sequences occurred across donors. An earlier analysis of several hundred of the donors applied high-throughput TCR beta sequencing to assess whether each TCR beta V gene segment acted as functional or pseudogenic. Donor age, sex, ethnicity and CMV serostatus were collected together with the repertoire data. Genome-wide SNP genotypes for about 60% of the roughly 670 donors were used in a later genetic analysis, which treated that subset as a discovery cohort. Every discovery cohort repertoire had been produced on one sequencing platform. Both class I and class II loci were covered by HLA typing, at four-digit resolution. The number of typed donors differed by locus: roughly 629-630 for A, B, C, DRB1 and DQB1; 522 for DQA1; approximately 610 for DPA1; and some 450 for DPB1. Four to six DR-DQ haplotypes were handled as single units for association and clustering, since linkage in the cohort was strong. On average, approximately 250,000 unique TCR beta nucleotide sequences were sequenced per donor among a few hundred genotyped donors of the cohort, with about 19% of those sequences being non-productive. Beyond this particular receptor, the publication reports: A total of 150 or so TCR beta chains were listed by the study as associated with cytomegalovirus. In a later genetic analysis, a missense DCLRE1C variant was associated with V-gene and J-gene trimming of TCR beta chains, and the association was replicated in an independent cohort. The sequencing pipeline was judged likely to have produced a cluster of highly shared sequence variants as a technical artifact. Because the 87-base-pair reads could not distinguish some IMGT-functional V segments, including TRBV6-2 and TRBV6-3, those segments were excluded. A few of the identified cytomegalovirus-associated TCR beta chains were confirmed in vitro to be specific for cytomegalovirus antigens. In a later analysis, TCR association rates were found to vary across HLA loci, with the most associated TCRs seen for DRB1 alleles and the fewest for HLA-C alleles. Immune exposure information for the cohort was limited to CMV serostatus. Most TCR sequences were seen in very few donors, while some public TCRs were found in many individuals. Compared with equally common non-associated chains, HLA-associated TCR beta chains in a later analysis were more clonally expanded and had lower generation probabilities. In an earlier analysis of 587 of the donors, most TCR beta V segments were observed in productive rearrangements about 87% or about 30% of the time, broadly matching IMGT annotations. Assigning TCR associations to individual alleles was difficult when HLA alleles, especially DR and DQ, strongly co-occurred. A later analysis reported that several top co-occurrence clusters appeared linked to parvovirus B19, influenza, CMV and Epstein-Barr virus. At a false discovery rate of 0.05, a later analysis linked 16,951 TCR beta sequences to specific HLA alleles. A further reported finding was that TCR beta sequences accurately predicted the HLA-A and HLA-B alleles for most subjects in the first cohort. In a later genetic analysis, fewer N-insertions in productive TCRs were reported among donors in an Asian-associated ancestry cluster than the 666-donor mean. Because counts were too low, about 15 rarely observed V segments, including chromosome 9 orphons, were left out of the earlier analysis of 500 to 750 of the donors. Roughly uniform sequencing depth across donors was assumed in presence/absence analyses, although this assumption may not hold. Because HLA typing was missing for some donors at each locus, association tests included only the typed subset. It was suggested by the authors that the approach could potentially be generalized to other disease states and immunological phenotypes. Correlated functional status among segregating V segments might be attributable to linkage disequilibrium, but an unknown experimental factor could not be ruled out. The cohort was sequenced for TCR beta chains only, and without alpha or paired-chain data the features that could be detected were limited. The classifier was reported to diagnose cytomegalovirus status with high specificity and sensitivity in both the original and validation cohorts. A later analysis found that most CMV-associated TCR beta chains appeared HLA-restricted, with HLA associations seemingly driven largely by CMV exposure.

The cohort consisted of some 670 healthy bone marrow donors. All cohort members were sampled while nominally healthy, although unrecorded immune exposures were likely present. The donor was CMV seronegative and belonged to the group of 380 or so seronegative cohort members. Every donor gave a peripheral blood sample, and the peripheral blood mononuclear cells from that sample were used for TCR beta sequencing. The Qiagen DNeasy Blood Extraction Kit was used to extract genomic DNA from the blood cell samples. This clone appeared a few times. No cognate antigen has been identified for it. Base quality data are lacking; no much larger clone is found one base away. Library generation was performed with the immunoSEQ multiplex PCR assay. For the multiplex PCR, a mixture combining 60 forward primers for TCR Vbeta segments and 13 reverse primers for TCR Jbeta segments was used. The CDR3 region of rearranged TCR beta genes was amplified from genomic DNA with a multiplex PCR assay. The amplified TCR beta libraries were sequenced on the Illumina HiSeq System as 87-base-pair reads. From the authors' description of their analysis: A later analysis counted some 74 million unique TCR beta chains across the 670 or so repertoires, and some 11 million of these chains were shared by at least two donors. Raw reads were error-corrected and collapsed into unique sequences by a nearest-neighbor algorithm in which closely related sequences were merged to remove PCR and sequencing errors. CDR3 sequences were aligned to IMGT reference sequences to assign V, D and J gene segments. Each retained sequence needed at least a six-nucleotide match to both a V gene segment and a J gene segment. Rearrangements were classified as productive when the CDR3 lacked stop codons and remained in frame with V and J, and all other rearrangements were classified as non-productive. Following IMGT convention, CDR3 was defined as the stretch from the second conserved V-encoded cysteine to the conserved J-encoded phenylalanine. In an earlier analysis of around 640 of the donors, sequences lacking an unambiguous match to a single V gene segment were excluded. An earlier analysis of almost 600 of the donors classified V segments as functional when productive rearrangements were above 56.7% and as segregating when the standard deviation between donors was above 5%. A statistical classification framework was built to diagnose cytomegalovirus status from the catalog of TCR beta chain sequences. V and J gene assignment, in a later analysis, came from comparing TCR nucleotide sequences with IMGT/GENE-DB human TR gene sequences. In a later analysis, CDR3 sequences and most-parsimonious VDJ recombination scenarios were assigned using the TCRdist pipeline. In a later analysis, each TCR beta chain was defined by its CDR3 amino acid sequence together with its V-gene family, and reads without a unique V-gene family were excluded. To address suspected cross-contamination and a sequencing artifact, a later analysis removed roughly 580 highly shared, low-generation-probability nucleotide sequences. A later analysis calculated a clonal expansion index for each public chain from normalized within-repertoire ranks of inferred template counts. A later analysis computed generation probabilities with a VDJ recombination model fitted to out-of-frame rearrangements, and checked the results against IGoR. In a later analysis, TCR-TCR, TCR-HLA and TCR-CMV co-occurrence was scored with hypergeometric tests, and a repertoire-size bias correction was applied to TCR pairs. False discovery rates were estimated in a later analysis by permuting HLA or CMV assignments 20 times. A later analysis grouped co-occurring TCRs with DBSCAN, adding TCRdist sequence similarity when clustering within HLA-allele-positive subsets. For co-occurrence clustering, repertoires with fewer than 30,000 or more than 120,000 public chains were excluded, along with about five repertoires with anomalous nucleotide sharing. In its TCRdb copy, this immuneACCESS table keeps in-frame sequences only and misses some clones. Where compared with another copy, unresolved V genes explain less than half of these, and the others have no known cause. D and trimming come from the DNA, and the V and J calls and clone size come from that table. This sample comprises under 130,000 clones, nearly 85% of them detected only once. The ten largest clones take up about 5.9% of the sample.

CDR1 and CDR2, per the germline V gene, are SQVTM and ANQGSEA. Trimming costs V 4 bases and J 7 bases, and their ends lie 10 bases apart. Including cysteine and phenylalanine, the CDR3 has 12 amino acids. The sequence is cut down to CDR3 DNA, 36 bases in frame from base 1. Recombination joined TRBV29-1 with TRBJ1-4; the D gene remains uncertain. The origin of this receptor is a man younger than 35 in good health and CMV-seronegative. Sequenced input: PBMCs. The bases are TGCAGCGTTGTTGGGGAGGGTGAAAAACTGTTTTTT. Its amino acids are CSVVGEGEKLFF. The entire variable domain, with the stretches around the CDR3 drawn from the reference TRBV29-1 and TRBJ1-4 proteins, is SAVISQKPSRDICQRGTSLTIQCQVDSQVTMMFWYRQQPGQSLTLIATANQGSEATYESGFVIDKFPISRPNLTFSTLTVSNMSPEDSSIYLCSVVGEGEKLFFGSGTQLSVL.